The clone carrying this T cell receptor (beta chain) appeared many times. Antigen specificity is unknown. This record comes from a study of blood T cells in healthy people across ages. CDR3 length equals 10 residues. Germline V gene sequence: CDR1 SEHNR, CDR2 FQNEAQ (reference sequence). V shed 6 bases and J shed 5 bases, with 4 bases lying between them. Together with a sample-barcoded 5' primer, a J-beta primer mix was included in a second PCR lasting roughly 6 to 12 cycles. TCRdb re-analysed the 5' RACE reads in MiXCR, keeping a single row per CDR3 protein. The sample holds some 640,000 distinct CDR3 sequences, roughly 49% seen once. Notes on the study in general: What prevented conclusive comparison of naive and antigen-experienced cells was that PBMCs were unsorted.

Sequencing was done on a sample of blood. This receptor was identified in a woman aged 55-69 years in good health. The chain links TRBV7-9 to TRBJ2-5; no firm D call. CDR3 coding DNA: TGTGCCAGCAGTTGGGAGACCCAGTACTTC. Its protein is CASSWETQYF.